The rows below give T cell receptor beta chains drawn from one sample of a study of regulatory T cells in long-lasting Graves disease. A single record per CDR3 protein comes from TCRdb applying MiXCR to the multiplex PCR reads. Found here are 300,000 or so distinct CDR3 sequences, less than 20% of them singletons; the top ten hold roughly 27%. The sample was peripheral blood mononuclear cells (PBMCs), taken when the disease was refractory, from a patient treated with antithyroid drugs. The receptors derive from a female donor with Graves disease. Each CDR3 is given with its conserved first and last residue. Each record gives: CDR3 protein, CDR3 DNA, clone size, D gene, J gene, V gene. A D gene is named only where the DNA matches it firmly. Clone size appears in some rows only: once, few, many, or a class for an expanded clone.

CDR3aa: CASSGQTGQPQHF
CDR3nt: TGTGCCAGCAGTGGACAGACAGGCCAGCCCCAGCATTTT
abundance: many
d_gene: .
j_gene: TRBJ1-5
v_gene: TRBV2

CDR3aa: CASSLGIRQGSPQAFF
CDR3nt: TGTGCCAGCAGCTTGGGGATCCGACAGGGATCCCCCCAAGCTTTCTTT
abundance: many
d_gene: TRBD1
j_gene: TRBJ1-1
v_gene: TRBV11-3

CDR3aa: CSASRPLTDQPQHF
CDR3nt: TGCAGTGCTAGTCGGCCCCTGACCGATCAGCCCCAGCATTTT
abundance: .
d_gene: .
j_gene: TRBJ1-5
v_gene: TRBV20-1

CDR3aa: CASSLGQGGTQYF
CDR3nt: TGTGCCAGCAGTCTGGGACAGGGGGGGACCCAGTACTTC
abundance: .
d_gene: TRBD1
j_gene: TRBJ2-5
v_gene: TRBV12-3/TRBV12-4

CDR3aa: CASSNLGQPYSYYGYTF
CDR3nt: TGTGCCAGCAGTAACCTGGGACAGCCATATTCCTACTATGGCTACACCTTC
abundance: many
d_gene: TRBD1
j_gene: TRBJ1-2
v_gene: TRBV2

CDR3aa: CASSYEAGEQYF
CDR3nt: TGTGCCAGCAGTTACGAGGCAGGCGAGCAGTACTTC
abundance: few
d_gene: .
j_gene: TRBJ2-7
v_gene: TRBV6-9

CDR3aa: CASSPSPGTGNPNYGYTF
CDR3nt: TGTGCCAGCAGTCCGTCTCCCGGGACAGGGAATCCCAACTATGGCTACACCTTC
abundance: many
d_gene: TRBD1
j_gene: TRBJ1-2
v_gene: TRBV12-3/TRBV12-4

CDR3aa: CASSYTGGLSYEQYF
CDR3nt: TGTGCCAGCAGTTATACAGGGGGCTTGTCCTACGAGCAGTACTTC
abundance: many
d_gene: TRBD1
j_gene: TRBJ2-7
v_gene: TRBV28

CDR3aa: CASKTPIHRNNSPLHF
CDR3nt: TGTGCCAGCAAAACCCCGATCCACAGGAACAATTCACCCCTCCACTTT
abundance: many
d_gene: .
j_gene: TRBJ1-6
v_gene: TRBV6-1

CDR3aa: CASSLTEDGTYEQYF
CDR3nt: TGTGCCAGCAGCCTCACAGAGGACGGAACCTACGAGCAGTACTTC
abundance: many
d_gene: .
j_gene: TRBJ2-7
v_gene: TRBV11-1

CDR3aa: CASSPQSPSSGNTIYF
CDR3nt: TGTGCCAGTAGTCCTCAAAGCCCCAGCTCTGGAAACACCATATATTTT
abundance: .
d_gene: .
j_gene: TRBJ1-3
v_gene: TRBV19

CDR3aa: CSAVRGSYEQYF
CDR3nt: TGCAGCGCTGTGCGGGGCTCCTACGAGCAGTACTTC
abundance: many
d_gene: .
j_gene: TRBJ2-7
v_gene: TRBV29-1

CDR3aa: CASSLGLQGFVQETQYF
CDR3nt: TGTGCCAGCAGTTTAGGGTTGCAGGGGTTTGTCCAAGAGACCCAGTACTTC
abundance: many
d_gene: .
j_gene: TRBJ2-5
v_gene: TRBV12-3/TRBV12-4

CDR3aa: CASRTHSISGNTIYF
CDR3nt: TGTGCCAGCAGAACCCACAGTATCTCTGGAAACACCATATATTTT
abundance: .
d_gene: .
j_gene: TRBJ1-3
v_gene: TRBV9

CDR3aa: CASSLVLESTEAFF
CDR3nt: TGCGCCAGCAGCTTGGTCTTGGAGTCGACTGAAGCTTTCTTT
abundance: many
d_gene: .
j_gene: TRBJ1-1
v_gene: TRBV5-1

CDR3aa: CASSFDTGQKLFF
CDR3nt: TGTGCTAGCAGCTTCGACACAGGGCAAAAACTGTTTTTT
abundance: many
d_gene: .
j_gene: TRBJ1-4
v_gene: TRBV7-7

CDR3aa: CSVLGGPGEYF
CDR3nt: TGCAGCGTCCTAGGGGGCCCCGGGGAGTACTTC
abundance: .
d_gene: TRBD1
j_gene: TRBJ2-4
v_gene: TRBV29-1

CDR3aa: CASSEFSRDRVGYEQYF
CDR3nt: TGCGCCAGCAGTGAATTCTCCCGGGACAGGGTGGGCTACGAGCAGTACTTC
abundance: .
d_gene: TRBD1
j_gene: TRBJ2-7
v_gene: TRBV10-1

CDR3aa: CASSQDGQGLNEQYF
CDR3nt: TGTGCCAGCAGCCAAGACGGACAGGGGTTGAACGAGCAGTACTTC
abundance: many
d_gene: TRBD1
j_gene: TRBJ2-7
v_gene: TRBV3-1

CDR3aa: CASSPRTGWIGYTF
CDR3nt: TGTGCCAGCAGCCCCCGGACAGGGTGGATTGGCTACACCTTC
abundance: many
d_gene: TRBD1
j_gene: TRBJ1-2
v_gene: TRBV3-1

CDR3aa: CASSTSGGHNEQFF
CDR3nt: TGTGCCAGCAGTACTAGCGGGGGGCACAATGAGCAGTTCTTC
abundance: .
d_gene: TRBD2
j_gene: TRBJ2-1
v_gene: TRBV9

CDR3aa: CASSLPGAKNIQYF
CDR3nt: TGTGCCAGCAGTCTTCCCGGGGCCAAAAACATTCAGTACTTC
abundance: .
d_gene: .
j_gene: TRBJ2-4
v_gene: TRBV7-9

CDR3aa: CASSLFAGDYQPQHF
CDR3nt: TGTGCCAGCAGTTTATTTGCAGGGGATTATCAGCCCCAGCATTTT
abundance: few
d_gene: .
j_gene: TRBJ1-5
v_gene: TRBV27

CDR3aa: CASSLGSRGLTEAFF
CDR3nt: TGTGCCAGCAGCTTAGGTAGCAGGGGGCTTACTGAAGCTTTCTTT
abundance: few
d_gene: TRBD1
j_gene: TRBJ1-1
v_gene: TRBV13

CDR3aa: CASSSRYRDRGSPLHF
CDR3nt: TGTGCCAGCAGTTCCCGATACCGGGACAGAGGGTCACCCCTCCACTTT
abundance: many
d_gene: TRBD1
j_gene: TRBJ1-6
v_gene: TRBV6-5

CDR3aa: CASSQWFQREKNIQYF
CDR3nt: TGTGCCAGCAGCCAATGGTTCCAGCGGGAGAAAAACATTCAGTACTTC
abundance: many
d_gene: TRBD2
j_gene: TRBJ2-4
v_gene: TRBV3-1

CDR3aa: CASWEESTTEAFF
CDR3nt: TGTGCCAGCTGGGAAGAATCTACAACTGAAGCTTTCTTT
abundance: many
d_gene: .
j_gene: TRBJ1-1
v_gene: TRBV28

CDR3aa: CASSQGQGHYEQYF
CDR3nt: TGTGCCAGCAGCCAAGGACAGGGCCATTACGAGCAGTACTTC
abundance: .
d_gene: TRBD1
j_gene: TRBJ2-7
v_gene: TRBV14

CDR3aa: CASSPGSGREQYF
CDR3nt: TGCGCCAGCAGCCCCGGGTCCGGTCGCGAGCAGTACTTC
abundance: .
d_gene: .
j_gene: TRBJ2-7
v_gene: TRBV4-3

CDR3aa: CASSTGLAGTYEQYF
CDR3nt: TGTGCCAGCAGTACCGGACTAGCGGGGACCTACGAGCAGTACTTC
abundance: many
d_gene: TRBD2
j_gene: TRBJ2-7
v_gene: TRBV11-2

CDR3aa: CTSSKDRAGLTEAFF
CDR3nt: TGCACCAGCAGCAAAGATAGGGCAGGTTTGACTGAAGCTTTCTTT
abundance: .
d_gene: .
j_gene: TRBJ1-1
v_gene: TRBV4-3

CDR3aa: CASRPQGVRETQYF
CDR3nt: TGTGCCAGCAGACCACAGGGGGTGAGAGAGACCCAGTACTTC
abundance: many
d_gene: TRBD1
j_gene: TRBJ2-5
v_gene: TRBV28

CDR3aa: CASNNRDRGPREQYF
CDR3nt: TGTGCCAGCAATAACCGGGACAGGGGGCCTCGGGAGCAGTACTTC
abundance: many
d_gene: TRBD1
j_gene: TRBJ2-7
v_gene: TRBV12-3/TRBV12-4

CDR3aa: CASSQRSWNSPLHF
CDR3nt: TGTGCCAGCAGCCAAAGATCTTGGAATTCACCCCTCCACTTT
abundance: .
d_gene: .
j_gene: TRBJ1-6
v_gene: TRBV11-3

CDR3aa: CASTSERGGRSYEQYF
CDR3nt: TGTGCCAGCACCTCCGAACGAGGCGGGCGCTCCTACGAGCAGTACTTC
abundance: .
d_gene: .
j_gene: TRBJ2-7
v_gene: TRBV13

CDR3aa: CAWSLGGSTPYEQYF
CDR3nt: TGTGCCTGGAGTTTGGGCGGGAGCACACCCTACGAGCAGTACTTC
abundance: few
d_gene: TRBD2
j_gene: TRBJ2-7
v_gene: TRBV30

CDR3aa: CASSLGDSGTQYF
CDR3nt: TGTGCCAGCAGCTTAGGGGACAGTGGGACCCAGTACTTC
abundance: many
d_gene: TRBD1
j_gene: TRBJ2-5
v_gene: TRBV11-2

CDR3aa: CASSSRRSNYGYTF
CDR3nt: TGTGCCAGCAGCTCAAGACGGTCTAACTATGGCTACACCTTC
abundance: .
d_gene: .
j_gene: TRBJ1-2
v_gene: TRBV7-2

CDR3aa: CASSLDYYIYEQYF
CDR3nt: TGTGCCAGCAGCTTGGACTATTACATCTACGAGCAGTACTTC
abundance: many
d_gene: .
j_gene: TRBJ2-7
v_gene: TRBV28

CDR3aa: CASSLGGTVDTEAFF
CDR3nt: TGTGCCAGCAGCTTGGGTGGGACAGTCGACACTGAAGCTTTCTTT
abundance: .
d_gene: TRBD1
j_gene: TRBJ1-1
v_gene: TRBV5-1

CDR3aa: CASSLAGTTELFF
CDR3nt: TGTGCCAGCAGCTTAGCAGGGACAACGGAGCTGTTTTTT
abundance: many
d_gene: .
j_gene: TRBJ2-2
v_gene: TRBV7-2